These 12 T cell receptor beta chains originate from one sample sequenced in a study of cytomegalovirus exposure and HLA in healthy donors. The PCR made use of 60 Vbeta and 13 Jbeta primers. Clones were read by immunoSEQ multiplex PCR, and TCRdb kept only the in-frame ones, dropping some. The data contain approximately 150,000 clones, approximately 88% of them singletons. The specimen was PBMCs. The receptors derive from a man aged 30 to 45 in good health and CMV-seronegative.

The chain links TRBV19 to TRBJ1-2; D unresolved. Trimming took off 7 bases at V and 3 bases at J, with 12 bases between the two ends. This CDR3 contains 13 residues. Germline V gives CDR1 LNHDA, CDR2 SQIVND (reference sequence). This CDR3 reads CASTGFYHYGYTF. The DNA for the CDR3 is TGTGCCAGTACGGGGTTCTATCACTATGGCTACACCTTC.

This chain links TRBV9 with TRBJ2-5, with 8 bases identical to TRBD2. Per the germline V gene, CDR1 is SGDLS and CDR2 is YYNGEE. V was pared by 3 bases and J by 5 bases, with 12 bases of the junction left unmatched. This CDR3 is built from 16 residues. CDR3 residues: CASSAWSGGAGETQYF. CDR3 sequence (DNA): TGTGCCAGCAGCGCCTGGTCGGGGGGGGCCGGGGAGACCCAGTACTTC.

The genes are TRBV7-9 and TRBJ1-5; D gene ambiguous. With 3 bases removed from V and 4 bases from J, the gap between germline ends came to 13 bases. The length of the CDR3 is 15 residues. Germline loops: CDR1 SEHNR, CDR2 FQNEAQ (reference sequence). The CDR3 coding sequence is TGTGCCAGCAGCTTGAACAGCCTTGGGAATCAGCCCCAGCATTTT. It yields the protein CASSLNSLGNQPQHF.

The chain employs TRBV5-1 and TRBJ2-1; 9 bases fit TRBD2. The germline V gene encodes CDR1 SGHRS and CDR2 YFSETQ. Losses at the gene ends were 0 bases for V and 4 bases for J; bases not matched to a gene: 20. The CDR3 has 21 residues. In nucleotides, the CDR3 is TGCGCCAGCAGCTTGGGGGGGCTGCGGGGGGGCCGAGAGAGGATATACAATGAGCAGTTCTTC. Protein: CASSLGGLRGGRERIYNEQFF.

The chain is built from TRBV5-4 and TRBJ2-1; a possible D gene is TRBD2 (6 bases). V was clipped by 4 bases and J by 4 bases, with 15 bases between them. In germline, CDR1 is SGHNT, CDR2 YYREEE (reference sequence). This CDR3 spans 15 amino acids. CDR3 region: CASSPPGLGYNEQFF. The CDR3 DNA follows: TGTGCCAGCAGCCCCCCGGGACTGGGATACAATGAGCAGTTCTTC.

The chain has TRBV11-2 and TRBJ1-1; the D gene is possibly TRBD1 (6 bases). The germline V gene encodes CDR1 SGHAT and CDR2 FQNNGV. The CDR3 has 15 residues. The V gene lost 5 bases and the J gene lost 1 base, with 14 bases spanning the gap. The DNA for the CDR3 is TGTGCCAGCAGCGAAATCAGGGGTCCGAACACTGAAGCTTTCTTT. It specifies CASSEIRGPNTEAFF.

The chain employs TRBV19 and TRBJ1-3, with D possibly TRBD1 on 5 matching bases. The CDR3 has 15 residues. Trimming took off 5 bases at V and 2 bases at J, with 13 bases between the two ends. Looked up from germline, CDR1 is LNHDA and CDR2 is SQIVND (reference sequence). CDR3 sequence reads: CASSFPPGAGNTIYF. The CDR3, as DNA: TGTGCCAGTAGTTTCCCCCCGGGGGCTGGAAACACCATATATTTT. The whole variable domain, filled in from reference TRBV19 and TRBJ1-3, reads DGGITQSPKYLFRKEGQNVTLSCEQNLNHDAMYWYRQDPGQGLRLIYYSQIVNDFQKGDIAEGYSVSREKKESFPLTVTSAQKNPTAFYLCASSFPPGAGNTIYFGEGSWLTVV.

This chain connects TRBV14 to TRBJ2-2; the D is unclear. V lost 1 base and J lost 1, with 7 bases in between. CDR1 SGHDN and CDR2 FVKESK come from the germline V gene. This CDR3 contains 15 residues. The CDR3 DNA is TGTGCCAGCAGCCAAGCTAGGTGGAACACCGGGGAGCTGTTTTTT. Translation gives CASSQARWNTGELFF.

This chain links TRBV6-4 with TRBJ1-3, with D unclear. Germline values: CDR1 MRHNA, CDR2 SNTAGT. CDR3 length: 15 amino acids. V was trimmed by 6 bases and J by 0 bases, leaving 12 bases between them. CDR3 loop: CASRNEGSSGNTIYF. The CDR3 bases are TGTGCCAGCAGGAATGAGGGCAGCTCTGGAAACACCATATATTTT.

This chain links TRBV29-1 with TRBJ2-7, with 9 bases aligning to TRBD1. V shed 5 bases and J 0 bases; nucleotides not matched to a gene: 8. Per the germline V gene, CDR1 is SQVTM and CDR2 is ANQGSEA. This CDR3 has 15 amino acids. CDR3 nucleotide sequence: TGCAGCGTTCTTCCGGGACAGGGAGTCTCCTACGAGCAGTACTTC. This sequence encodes CSVLPGQGVSYEQYF.

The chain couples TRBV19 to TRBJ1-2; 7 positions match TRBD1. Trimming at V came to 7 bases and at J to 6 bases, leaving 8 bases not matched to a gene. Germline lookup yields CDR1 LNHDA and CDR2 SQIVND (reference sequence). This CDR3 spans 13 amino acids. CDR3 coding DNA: TGTGCCAGTACCTTCCTCGGGACAGATGGCTACACCTTC. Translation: CASTFLGTDGYTF.

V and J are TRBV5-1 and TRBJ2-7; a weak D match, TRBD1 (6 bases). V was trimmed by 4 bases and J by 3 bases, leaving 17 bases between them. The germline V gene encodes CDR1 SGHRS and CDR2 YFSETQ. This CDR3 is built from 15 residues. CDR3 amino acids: CASSTTGTFVYEQYF. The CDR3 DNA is TGCGCCAGCAGCACCACCGGGACATTTGTCTACGAGCAGTACTTC.